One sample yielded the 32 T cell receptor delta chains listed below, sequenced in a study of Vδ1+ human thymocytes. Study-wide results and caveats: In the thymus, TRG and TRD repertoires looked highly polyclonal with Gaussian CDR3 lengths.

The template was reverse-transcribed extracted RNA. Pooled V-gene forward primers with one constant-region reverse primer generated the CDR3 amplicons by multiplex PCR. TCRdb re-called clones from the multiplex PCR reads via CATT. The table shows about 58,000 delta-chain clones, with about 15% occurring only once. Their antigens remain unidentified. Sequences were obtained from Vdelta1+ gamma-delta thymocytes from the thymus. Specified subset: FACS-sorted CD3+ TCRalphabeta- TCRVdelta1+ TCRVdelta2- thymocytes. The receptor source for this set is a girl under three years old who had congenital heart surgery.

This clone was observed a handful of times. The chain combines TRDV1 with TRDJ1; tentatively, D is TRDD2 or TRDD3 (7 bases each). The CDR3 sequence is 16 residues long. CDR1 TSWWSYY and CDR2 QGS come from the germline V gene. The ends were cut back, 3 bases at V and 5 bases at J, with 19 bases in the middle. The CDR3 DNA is TGTGCTCTTGGGGACTCCTTATTCCTACTGGGGGATAAACTCATCTTT. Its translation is CALGDSLFLLGDKLIF.

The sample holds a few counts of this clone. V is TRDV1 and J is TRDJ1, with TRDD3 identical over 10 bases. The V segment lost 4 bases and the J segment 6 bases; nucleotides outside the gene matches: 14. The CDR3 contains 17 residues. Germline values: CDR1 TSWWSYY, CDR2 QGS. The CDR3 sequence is CALGALQRGIRANKLIF. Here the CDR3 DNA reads TGTGCTCTTGGGGCGCTACAGCGGGGGATACGCGCGAATAAACTCATCTTT.

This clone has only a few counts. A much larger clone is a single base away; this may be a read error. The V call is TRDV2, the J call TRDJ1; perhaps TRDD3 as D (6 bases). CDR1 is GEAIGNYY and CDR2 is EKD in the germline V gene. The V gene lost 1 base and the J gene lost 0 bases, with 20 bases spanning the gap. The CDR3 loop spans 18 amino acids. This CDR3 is CACDTTLNGYMYTDKLIF. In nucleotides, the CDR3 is TGTGCCTGTGACACTACGTTAAATGGATACATGTACACCGATAAACTCATCTTT.

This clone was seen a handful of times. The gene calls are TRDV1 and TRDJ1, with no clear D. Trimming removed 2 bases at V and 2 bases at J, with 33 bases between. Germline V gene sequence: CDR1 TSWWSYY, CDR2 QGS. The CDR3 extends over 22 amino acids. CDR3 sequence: CALGEKRLGGPLGGGGTDKLIF. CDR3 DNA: TGTGCTCTTGGGGAAAAGCGACTTGGTGGTCCCCTTGGTGGTGGTGGGACCGATAAACTCATCTTT.

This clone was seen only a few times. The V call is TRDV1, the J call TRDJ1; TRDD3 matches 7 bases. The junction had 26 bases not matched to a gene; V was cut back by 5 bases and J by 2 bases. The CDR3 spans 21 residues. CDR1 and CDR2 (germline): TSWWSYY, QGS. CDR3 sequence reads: CALGTRNSRGGGGGRTDKLIF. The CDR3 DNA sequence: TGTGCTCTTGGGACAAGGAACTCCCGCGGGGGTGGGGGAGGTAGAACCGATAAACTCATCTTT.

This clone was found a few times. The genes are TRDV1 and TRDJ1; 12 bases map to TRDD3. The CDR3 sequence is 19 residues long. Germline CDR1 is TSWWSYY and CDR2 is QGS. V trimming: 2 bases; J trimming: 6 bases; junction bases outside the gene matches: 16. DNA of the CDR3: TGTGCTCTTGGGGAATCTAGTAGGCCGGTACTGGGGGATACCAATAAACTCATCTTT. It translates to CALGESSRPVLGDTNKLIF.

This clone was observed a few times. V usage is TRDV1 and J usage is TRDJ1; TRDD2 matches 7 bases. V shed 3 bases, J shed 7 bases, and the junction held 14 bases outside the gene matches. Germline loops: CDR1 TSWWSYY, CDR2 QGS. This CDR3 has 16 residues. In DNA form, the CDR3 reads TGTGCTCTTGGGGAGCGAATTTCCTACCCGTACTGTAAACTCATCTTT. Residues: CALGERISYPYCKLIF.

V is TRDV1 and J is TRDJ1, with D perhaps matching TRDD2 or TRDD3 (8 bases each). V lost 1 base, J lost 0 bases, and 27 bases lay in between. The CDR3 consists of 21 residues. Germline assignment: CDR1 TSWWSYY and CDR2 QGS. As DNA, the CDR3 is TGTGCTCTTGGGGAACATGGACTTCCTACGACTGGGGGTTTGTACACCGATAAACTCATCTTT. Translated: CALGEHGLPTTGGLYTDKLIF.

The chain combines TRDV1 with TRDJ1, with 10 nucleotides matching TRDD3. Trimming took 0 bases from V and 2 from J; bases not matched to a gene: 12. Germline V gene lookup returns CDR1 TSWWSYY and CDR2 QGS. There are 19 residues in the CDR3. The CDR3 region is CALGELGALGDTPTDKLIF. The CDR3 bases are TGTGCTCTTGGGGAACTAGGAGCGTTGGGGGATACACCGACCGATAAACTCATCTTT.

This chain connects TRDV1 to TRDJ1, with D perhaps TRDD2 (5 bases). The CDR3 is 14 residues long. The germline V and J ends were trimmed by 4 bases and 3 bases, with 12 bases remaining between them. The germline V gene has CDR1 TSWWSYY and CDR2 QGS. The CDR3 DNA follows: TGTGCTCTTGGGGGGCTCCTTCACGCCGATAAACTCATCTTT. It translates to CALGGLLHADKLIF.

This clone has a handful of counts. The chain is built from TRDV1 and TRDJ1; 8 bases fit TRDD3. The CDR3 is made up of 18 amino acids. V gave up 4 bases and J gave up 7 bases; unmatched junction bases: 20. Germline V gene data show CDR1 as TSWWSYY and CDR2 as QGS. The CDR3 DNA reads TGTGCTCTTGGGGGTACCCTCCAGGGGGATAGTTTAACTGGTAAACTCATCTTT. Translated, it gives CALGGTLQGDSLTGKLIF.

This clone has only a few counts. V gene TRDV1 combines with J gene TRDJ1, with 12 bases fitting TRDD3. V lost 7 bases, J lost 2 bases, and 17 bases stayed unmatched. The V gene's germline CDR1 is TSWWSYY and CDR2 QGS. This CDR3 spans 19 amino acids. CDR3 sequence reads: CALAIDPRPGGYGTDKLIF. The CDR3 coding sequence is TGTGCTCTTGCGATTGACCCGCGACCTGGGGGATACGGTACCGATAAACTCATCTTT.

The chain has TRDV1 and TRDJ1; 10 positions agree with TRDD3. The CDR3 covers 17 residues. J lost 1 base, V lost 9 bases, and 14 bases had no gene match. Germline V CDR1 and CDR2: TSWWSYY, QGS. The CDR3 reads CALSIVLGDGGTDKLIF. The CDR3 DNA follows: TGTGCTCTATCGATCGTACTGGGGGATGGGGGCACCGATAAACTCATCTTT.

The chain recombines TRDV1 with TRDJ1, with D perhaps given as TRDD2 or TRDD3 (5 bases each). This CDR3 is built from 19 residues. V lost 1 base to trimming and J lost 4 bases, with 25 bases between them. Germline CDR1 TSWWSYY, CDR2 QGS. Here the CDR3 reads CALGEHNPSRPLTGDKLIF. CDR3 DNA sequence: TGTGCTCTTGGGGAACATAATCCTAGTCGGCCACTGACTGGCGATAAACTCATCTTT.

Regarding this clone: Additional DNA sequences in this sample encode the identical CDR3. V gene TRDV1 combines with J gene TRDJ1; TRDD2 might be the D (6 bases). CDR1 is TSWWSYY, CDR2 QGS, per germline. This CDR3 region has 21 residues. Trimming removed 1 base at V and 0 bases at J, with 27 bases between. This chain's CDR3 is CALGERVLLSSGPSYTDKLIF. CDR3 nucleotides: TGTGCTCTTGGGGAACGGGTCCTACTCTCCTCCGGTCCAAGCTACACCGATAAACTCATCTTT.

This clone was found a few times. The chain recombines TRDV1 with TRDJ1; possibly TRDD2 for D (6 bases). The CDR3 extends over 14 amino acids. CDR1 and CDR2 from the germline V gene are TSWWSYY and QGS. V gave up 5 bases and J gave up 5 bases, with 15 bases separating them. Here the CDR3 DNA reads TGTGCTCTTGGGCACCGCTCCTACTTTGATAAACTCATCTTT. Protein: CALGHRSYFDKLIF.

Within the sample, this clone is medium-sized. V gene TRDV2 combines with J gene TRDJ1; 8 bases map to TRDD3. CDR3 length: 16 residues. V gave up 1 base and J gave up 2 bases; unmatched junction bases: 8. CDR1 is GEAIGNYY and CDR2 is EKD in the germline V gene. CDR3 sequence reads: CACDTLRRDTTDKLIF. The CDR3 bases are TGTGCCTGTGACACGCTACGTAGGGATACGACCGATAAACTCATCTTT.

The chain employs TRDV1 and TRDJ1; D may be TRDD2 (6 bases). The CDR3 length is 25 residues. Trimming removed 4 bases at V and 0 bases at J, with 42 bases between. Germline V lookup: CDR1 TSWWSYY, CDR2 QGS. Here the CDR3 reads CALGVWAFPDANRPVVPHYTDKLIF. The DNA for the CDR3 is TGTGCTCTTGGGGTCTGGGCCTTCCCCGATGCGAACCGCCCCGTGGTCCCTCACTACACCGATAAACTCATCTTT.

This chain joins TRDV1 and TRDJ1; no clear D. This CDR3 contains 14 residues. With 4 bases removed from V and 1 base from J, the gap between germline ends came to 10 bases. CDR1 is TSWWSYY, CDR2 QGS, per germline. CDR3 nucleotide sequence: TGTGCTCTTGGGGTCGATAATACCACCGATAAACTCATCTTT. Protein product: CALGVDNTTDKLIF.

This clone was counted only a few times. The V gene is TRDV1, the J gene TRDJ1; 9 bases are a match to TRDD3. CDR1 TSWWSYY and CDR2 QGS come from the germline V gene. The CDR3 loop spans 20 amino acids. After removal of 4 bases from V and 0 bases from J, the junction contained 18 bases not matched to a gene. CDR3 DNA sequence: TGTGCTCTTGGGGGATGGAAAGACTGGGGGACCCCCCGGTACACCGATAAACTCATCTTT. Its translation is CALGGWKDWGTPRYTDKLIF.

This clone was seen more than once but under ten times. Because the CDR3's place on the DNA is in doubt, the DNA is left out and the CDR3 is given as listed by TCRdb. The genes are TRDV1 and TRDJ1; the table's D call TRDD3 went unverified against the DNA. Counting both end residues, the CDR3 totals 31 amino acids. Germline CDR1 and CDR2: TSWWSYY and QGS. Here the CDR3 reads CALGDGLHQYWERTPINSSLEKEPGTDKLIF.

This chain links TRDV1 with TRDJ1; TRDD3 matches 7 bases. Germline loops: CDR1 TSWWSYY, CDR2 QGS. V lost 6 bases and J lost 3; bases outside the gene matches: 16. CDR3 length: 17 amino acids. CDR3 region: CALGYYFRLGGPDKLIF. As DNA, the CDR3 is TGTGCTCTTGGCTACTACTTCAGGCTGGGGGGTCCCGATAAACTCATCTTT.

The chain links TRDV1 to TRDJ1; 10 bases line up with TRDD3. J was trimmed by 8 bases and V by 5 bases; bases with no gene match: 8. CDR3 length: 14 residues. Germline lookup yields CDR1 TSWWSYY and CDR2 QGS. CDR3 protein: CALGNRGIRNKLIF. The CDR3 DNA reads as TGTGCTCTTGGGAACCGGGGGATACGAAACAAACTCATCTTT.

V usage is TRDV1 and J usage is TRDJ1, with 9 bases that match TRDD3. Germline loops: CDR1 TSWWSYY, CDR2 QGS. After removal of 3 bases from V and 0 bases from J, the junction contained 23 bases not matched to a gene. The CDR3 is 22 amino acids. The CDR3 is CALGDYSVPTQLGEMYTDKLIF. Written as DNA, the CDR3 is TGTGCTCTTGGGGACTATTCAGTTCCTACCCAACTGGGGGAAATGTACACCGATAAACTCATCTTT.

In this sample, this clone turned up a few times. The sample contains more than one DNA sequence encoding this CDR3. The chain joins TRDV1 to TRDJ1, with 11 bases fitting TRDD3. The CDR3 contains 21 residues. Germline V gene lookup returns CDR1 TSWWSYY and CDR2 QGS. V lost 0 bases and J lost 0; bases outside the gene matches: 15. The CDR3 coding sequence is TGTGCTCTTGGGGAACTTCCTTACAACTGGGGGATAGAGGGATACACCGATAAACTCATCTTT. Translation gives CALGELPYNWGIEGYTDKLIF.

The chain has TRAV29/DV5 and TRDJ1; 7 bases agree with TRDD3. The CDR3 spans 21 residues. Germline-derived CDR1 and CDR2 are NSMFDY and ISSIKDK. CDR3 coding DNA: TGTGCCGCTTATGCTTCAGGCGAGGGCCTACTGGGGAGCCCTCACACCGATAAACTCATCTTT. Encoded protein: CAAYASGEGLLGSPHTDKLIF.

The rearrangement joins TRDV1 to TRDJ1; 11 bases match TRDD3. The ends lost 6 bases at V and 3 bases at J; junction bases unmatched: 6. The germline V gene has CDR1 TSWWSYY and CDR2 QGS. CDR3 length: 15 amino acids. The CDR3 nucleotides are TGTGCTCTTGGAGGGGCTGGGGGATACTCCGATAAACTCATCTTT. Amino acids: CALGGAGGYSDKLIF.

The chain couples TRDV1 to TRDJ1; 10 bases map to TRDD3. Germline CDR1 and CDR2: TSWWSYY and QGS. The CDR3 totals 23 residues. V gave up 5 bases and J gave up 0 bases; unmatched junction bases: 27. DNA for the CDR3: TGTGCTCTTGGGACCTGTTCCCGGGCCTTGGTACTGGGGGATCTGAGGTACACCGATAAACTCATCTTT. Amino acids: CALGTCSRALVLGDLRYTDKLIF.

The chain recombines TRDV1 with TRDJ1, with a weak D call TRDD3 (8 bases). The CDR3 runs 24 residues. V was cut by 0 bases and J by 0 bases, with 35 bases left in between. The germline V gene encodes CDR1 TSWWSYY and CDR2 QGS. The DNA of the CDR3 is TGTGCTCTTGGGGAACTCGTTCCTACCTCCGAACTGGGGGCTCCCGCCCCGTACACCGATAAACTCATCTTT. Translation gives CALGELVPTSELGAPAPYTDKLIF.

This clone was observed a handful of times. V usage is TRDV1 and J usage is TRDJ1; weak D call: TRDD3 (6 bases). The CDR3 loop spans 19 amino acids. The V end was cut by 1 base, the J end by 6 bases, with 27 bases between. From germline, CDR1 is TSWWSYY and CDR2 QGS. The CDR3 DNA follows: TGTGCTCTTGGGGAACGCACTACGTCCTGGGGTACCTTCAGGCATAAACTCATCTTT. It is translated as CALGERTTSWGTFRHKLIF.

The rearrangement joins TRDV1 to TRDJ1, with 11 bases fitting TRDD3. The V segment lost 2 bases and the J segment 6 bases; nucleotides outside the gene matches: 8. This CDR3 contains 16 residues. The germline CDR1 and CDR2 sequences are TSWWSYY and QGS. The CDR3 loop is CALGEAGGYFANKLIF. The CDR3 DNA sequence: TGTGCTCTTGGGGAAGCTGGGGGATACTTTGCAAATAAACTCATCTTT.

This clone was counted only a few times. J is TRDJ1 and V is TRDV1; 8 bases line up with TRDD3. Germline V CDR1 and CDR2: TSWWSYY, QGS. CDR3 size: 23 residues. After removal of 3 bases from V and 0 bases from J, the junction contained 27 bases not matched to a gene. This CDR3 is CALGDLRVGGLGAPDPYTDKLIF. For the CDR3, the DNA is TGTGCTCTTGGGGATCTACGTGTGGGGGGACTGGGGGCTCCAGACCCGTACACCGATAAACTCATCTTT.